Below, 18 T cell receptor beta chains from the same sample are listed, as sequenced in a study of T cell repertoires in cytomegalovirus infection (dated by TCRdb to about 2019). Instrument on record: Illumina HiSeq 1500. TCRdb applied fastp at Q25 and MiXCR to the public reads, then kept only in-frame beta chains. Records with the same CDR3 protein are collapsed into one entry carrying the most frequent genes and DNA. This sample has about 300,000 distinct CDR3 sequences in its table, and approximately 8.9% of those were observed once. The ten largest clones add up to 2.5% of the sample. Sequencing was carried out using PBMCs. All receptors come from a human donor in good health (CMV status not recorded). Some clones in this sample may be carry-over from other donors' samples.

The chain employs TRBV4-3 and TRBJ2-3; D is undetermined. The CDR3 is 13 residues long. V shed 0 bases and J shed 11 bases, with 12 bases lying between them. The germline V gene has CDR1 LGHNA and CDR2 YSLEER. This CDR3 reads CASSQETTRGQYF. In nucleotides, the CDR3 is TGCGCCAGCAGCCAAGAAACTACGCGCGGGCAGTATTTT.

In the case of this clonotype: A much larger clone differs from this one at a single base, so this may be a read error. As DNA, the CDR3 is TGTGCCAGCGGTTGGGGGGGGGACACAGATACGCAGTATTTT. The encoded protein is CASGWGGDTDTQYF. The chain recombines TRBV6-5 with TRBJ2-3, with 7 bases aligning to TRBD2. Germline CDR1 reads MNHEY; CDR2 reads SVGAGI. The length of the CDR3 is 14 residues. V trimming: 8 bases; J trimming: 2 bases; junction bases outside the gene matches: 7.

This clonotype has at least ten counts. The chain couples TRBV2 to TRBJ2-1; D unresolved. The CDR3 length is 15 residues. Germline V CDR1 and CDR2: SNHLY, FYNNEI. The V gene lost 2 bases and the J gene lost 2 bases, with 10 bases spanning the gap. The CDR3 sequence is CASSERQVTYNEQFF. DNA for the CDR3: TGTGCCAGCAGTGAAAGGCAGGTGACCTACAATGAGCAGTTCTTC.

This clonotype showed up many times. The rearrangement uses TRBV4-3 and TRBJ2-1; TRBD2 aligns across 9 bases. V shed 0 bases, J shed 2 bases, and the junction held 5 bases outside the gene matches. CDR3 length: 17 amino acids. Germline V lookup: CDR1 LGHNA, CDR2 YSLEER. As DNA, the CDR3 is TGCGCCAGCAGCCAAGATAGGTGGACTAGCGCCTACAATGAGCAGTTCTTC. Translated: CASSQDRWTSAYNEQFF.

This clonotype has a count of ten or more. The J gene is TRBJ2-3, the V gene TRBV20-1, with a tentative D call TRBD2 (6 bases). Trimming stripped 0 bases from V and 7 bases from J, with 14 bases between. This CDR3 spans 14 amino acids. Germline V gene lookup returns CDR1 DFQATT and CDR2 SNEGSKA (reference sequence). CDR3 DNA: TGCAGTGCTAGAGACCGGCTAGCGATGAATACGCAGTATTTT. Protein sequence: CSARDRLAMNTQYF.

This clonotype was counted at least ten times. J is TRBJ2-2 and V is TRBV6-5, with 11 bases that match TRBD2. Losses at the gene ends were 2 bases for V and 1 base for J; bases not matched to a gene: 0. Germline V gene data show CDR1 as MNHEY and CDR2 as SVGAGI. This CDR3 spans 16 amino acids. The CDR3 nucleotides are TGTGCCAGCAGTTACACTAGCGGGGGGAACACCGGGGAGCTGTTTTTT. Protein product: CASSYTSGGNTGELFF.

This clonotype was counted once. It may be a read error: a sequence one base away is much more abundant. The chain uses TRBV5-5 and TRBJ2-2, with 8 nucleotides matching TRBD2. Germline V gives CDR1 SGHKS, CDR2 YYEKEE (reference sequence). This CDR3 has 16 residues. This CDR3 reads CDSSLVTSGNTGELFF. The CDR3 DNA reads TGTGACAGCAGCTTGGTCACTAGCGGGAACACCGGGGAGCTGTTTTTT.

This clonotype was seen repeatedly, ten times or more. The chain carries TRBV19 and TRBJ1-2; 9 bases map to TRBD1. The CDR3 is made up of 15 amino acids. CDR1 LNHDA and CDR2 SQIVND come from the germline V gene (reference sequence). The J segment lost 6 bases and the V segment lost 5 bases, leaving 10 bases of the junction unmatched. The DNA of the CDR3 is TGTGCCAGTAGTTCCGCGGGACAGGGTCGGAATGGCTACACCTTC. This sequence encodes CASSSAGQGRNGYTF.

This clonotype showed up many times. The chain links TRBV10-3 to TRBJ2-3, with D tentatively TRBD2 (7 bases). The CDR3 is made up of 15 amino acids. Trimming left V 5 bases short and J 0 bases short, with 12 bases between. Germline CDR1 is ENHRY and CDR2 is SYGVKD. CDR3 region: CAISSGGLSTDTQYF. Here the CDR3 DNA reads TGTGCCATCAGTTCCGGGGGGCTTAGCACAGATACGCAGTATTTT.

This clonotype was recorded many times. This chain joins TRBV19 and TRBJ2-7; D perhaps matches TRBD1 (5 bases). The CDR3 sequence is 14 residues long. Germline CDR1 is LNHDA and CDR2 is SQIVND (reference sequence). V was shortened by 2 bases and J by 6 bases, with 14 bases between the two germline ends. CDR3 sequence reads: CASSIRRQKFEQYF. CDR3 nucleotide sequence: TGTGCCAGTAGTATACGAAGACAGAAATTCGAGCAGTACTTC. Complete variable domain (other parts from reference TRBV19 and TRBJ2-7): DGGITQSPKYLFRKEGQNVTLSCEQNLNHDAMYWYRQDPGQGLRLIYYSQIVNDFQKGDIAEGYSVSREKKESFPLTVTSAQKNPTAFYLCASSIRRQKFEQYFGPGTRLTVT.

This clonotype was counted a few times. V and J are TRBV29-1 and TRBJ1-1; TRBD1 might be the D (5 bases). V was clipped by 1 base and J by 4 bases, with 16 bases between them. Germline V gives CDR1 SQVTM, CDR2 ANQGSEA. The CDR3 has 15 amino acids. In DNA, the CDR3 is TGCAGCGTTGAAGGGGGGTTAGAGCGTCCCACTGAAGCTTTCTTT. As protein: CSVEGGLERPTEAFF.

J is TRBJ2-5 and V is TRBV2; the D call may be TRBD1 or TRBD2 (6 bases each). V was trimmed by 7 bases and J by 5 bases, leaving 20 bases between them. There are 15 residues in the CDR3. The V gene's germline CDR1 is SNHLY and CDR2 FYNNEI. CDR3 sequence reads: CASNRRGGGGETQYF. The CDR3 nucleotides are TGTGCCAGCAATCGACGAGGTGGAGGGGGGGAGACCCAGTACTTC.

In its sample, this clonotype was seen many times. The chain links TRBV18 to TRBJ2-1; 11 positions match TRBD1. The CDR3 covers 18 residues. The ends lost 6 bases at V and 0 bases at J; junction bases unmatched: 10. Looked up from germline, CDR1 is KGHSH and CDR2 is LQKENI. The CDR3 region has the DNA TGTGCCAGCTCCCCGGGACAGGGGGTGACTCTCTCCTACAATGAGCAGTTCTTC. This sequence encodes CASSPGQGVTLSYNEQFF.

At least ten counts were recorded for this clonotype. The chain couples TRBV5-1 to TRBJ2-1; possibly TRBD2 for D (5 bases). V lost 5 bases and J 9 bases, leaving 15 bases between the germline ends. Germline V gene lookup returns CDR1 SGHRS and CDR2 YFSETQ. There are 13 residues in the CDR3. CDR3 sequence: CASRNSARPEQFF. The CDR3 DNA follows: TGCGCCAGCAGGAATAGCGCCAGACCTGAGCAGTTCTTC.

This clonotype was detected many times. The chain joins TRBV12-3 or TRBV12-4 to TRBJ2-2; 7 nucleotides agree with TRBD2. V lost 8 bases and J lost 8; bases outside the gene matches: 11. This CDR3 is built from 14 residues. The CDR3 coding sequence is TGTGCCAGCTACCCGGGACGGGAGGTGGGGGAGCTGTTTTTT. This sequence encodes CASYPGREVGELFF.

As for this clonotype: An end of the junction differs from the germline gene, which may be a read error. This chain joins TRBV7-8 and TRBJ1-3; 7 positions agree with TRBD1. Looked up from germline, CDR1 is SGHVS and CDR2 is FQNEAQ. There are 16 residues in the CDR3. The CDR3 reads CANSPRQGYSGNTIYF. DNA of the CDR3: TGTGCCAACAGCCCCAGACAGGGATACTCTGGAAACACCATATATTTT.

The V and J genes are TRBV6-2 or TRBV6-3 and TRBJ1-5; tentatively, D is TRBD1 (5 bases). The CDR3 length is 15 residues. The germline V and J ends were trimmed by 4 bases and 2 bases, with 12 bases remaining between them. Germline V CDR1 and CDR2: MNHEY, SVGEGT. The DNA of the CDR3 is TGTGCCAGCAGTTGGGGGTCCAGGGGCAATCAGCCCCAGCATTTT. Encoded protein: CASSWGSRGNQPQHF.

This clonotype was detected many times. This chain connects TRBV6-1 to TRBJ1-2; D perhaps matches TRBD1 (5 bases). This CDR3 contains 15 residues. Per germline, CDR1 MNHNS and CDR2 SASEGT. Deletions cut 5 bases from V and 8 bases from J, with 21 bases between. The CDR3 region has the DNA TGTGCCAGCAGTCCGTGGGACGGTGCCAGTAGGGGCTACACCTTC. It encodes CASSPWDGASRGYTF.